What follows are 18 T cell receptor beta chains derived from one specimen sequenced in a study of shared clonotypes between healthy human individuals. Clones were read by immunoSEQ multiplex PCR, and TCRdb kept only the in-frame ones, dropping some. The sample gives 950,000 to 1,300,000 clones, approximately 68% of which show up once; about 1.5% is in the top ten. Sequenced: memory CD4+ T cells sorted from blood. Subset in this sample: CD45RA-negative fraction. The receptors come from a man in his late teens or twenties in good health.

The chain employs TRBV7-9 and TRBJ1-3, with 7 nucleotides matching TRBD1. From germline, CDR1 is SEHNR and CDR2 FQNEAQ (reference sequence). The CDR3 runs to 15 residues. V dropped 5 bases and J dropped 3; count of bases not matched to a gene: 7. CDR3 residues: CASSPTGEHGNTIYF. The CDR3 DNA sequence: TGTGCCAGCAGCCCTACAGGGGAACATGGAAACACCATATATTTT. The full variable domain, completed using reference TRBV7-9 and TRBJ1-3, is DTGVSQNPRHKITKRGQNVTFRCDPISEHNRLYWYRQTLGQGPEFLTYFQNEAQLEKSRLLSDRFSAERPKGSFSTLEIQRTEQGDSAMYLCASSPTGEHGNTIYFGEGSWLTVV.

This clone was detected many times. This CDR3 reads CASSESRTSGGETQYF. DNA for the CDR3: TGTGCCAGCAGTGAGTCTAGGACTAGCGGGGGTGAGACCCAGTACTTC. The chain links TRBV25-1 to TRBJ2-5, with TRBD2 matching 13 bases. The junction had 6 bases not matched to a gene; V was cut back by 3 bases and J by 5 bases. The germline V gene has CDR1 MGHDK and CDR2 SYGVNS. The CDR3 covers 16 residues. The variable domain in full, completed from reference TRBV25-1 and TRBJ2-5, reads EADIYQTPRYLVIGTGKKITLECSQTMGHDKMYWYQQDPGMELHLIHYSYGVNSTEKGDLSSESTVSRIRTEHFPLTLESARPSHTSQYLCASSESRTSGGETQYFGPGTRLLVL.

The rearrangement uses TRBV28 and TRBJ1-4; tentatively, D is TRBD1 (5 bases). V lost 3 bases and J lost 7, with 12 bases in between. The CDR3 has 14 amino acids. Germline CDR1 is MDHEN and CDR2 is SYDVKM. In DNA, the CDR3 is TGTGCCAGCAGTTTTAGAGGGAGGGGTGAAAAACTGTTTTTT. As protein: CASSFRGRGEKLFF.

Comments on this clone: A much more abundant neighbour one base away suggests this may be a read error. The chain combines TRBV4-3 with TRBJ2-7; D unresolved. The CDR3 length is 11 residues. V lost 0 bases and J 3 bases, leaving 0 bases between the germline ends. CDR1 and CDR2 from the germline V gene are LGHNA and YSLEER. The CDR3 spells CASSQDYEQYF. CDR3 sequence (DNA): TGCGCCAGCAGCCAAGACTACGAGCAGTACTTC.

The CDR3 nucleotides are TGTGCCAGCAGGAGCGAGAACTATGGCTACACCTTC. Its translation is CASRSENYGYTF. The V call is TRBV28, the J call TRBJ1-2; no definite D call. Per the germline V gene, CDR1 is MDHEN and CDR2 is SYDVKM. CDR3 length: 12 residues. Trimming took off 6 bases at V and 2 bases at J, with 7 bases between the two ends.

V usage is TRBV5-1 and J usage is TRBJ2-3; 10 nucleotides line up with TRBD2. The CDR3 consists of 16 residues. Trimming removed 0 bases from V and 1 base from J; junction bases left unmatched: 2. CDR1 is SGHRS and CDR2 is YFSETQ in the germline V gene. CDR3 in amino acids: CASSLESGGGTDTQYF. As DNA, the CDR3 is TGCGCCAGCAGCTTGGAGAGCGGGGGGGGCACAGATACGCAGTATTTT.

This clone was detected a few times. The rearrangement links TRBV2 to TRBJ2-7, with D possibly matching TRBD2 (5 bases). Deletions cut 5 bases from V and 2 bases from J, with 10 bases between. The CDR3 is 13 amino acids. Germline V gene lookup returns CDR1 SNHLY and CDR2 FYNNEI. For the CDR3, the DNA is TGTGCCAGCAGTCAGCGGCGAGCCTACGAGCAGTACTTC. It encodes CASSQRRAYEQYF.

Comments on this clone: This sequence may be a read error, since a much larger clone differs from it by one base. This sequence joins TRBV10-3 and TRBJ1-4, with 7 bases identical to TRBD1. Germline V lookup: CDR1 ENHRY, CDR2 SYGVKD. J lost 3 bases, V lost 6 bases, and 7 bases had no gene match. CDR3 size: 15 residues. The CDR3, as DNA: TGTGCCATCAGGGGACAGCCCTCGCCTAATGAAAAACTGTTTTTT. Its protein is CAIRGQPSPNEKLFF.

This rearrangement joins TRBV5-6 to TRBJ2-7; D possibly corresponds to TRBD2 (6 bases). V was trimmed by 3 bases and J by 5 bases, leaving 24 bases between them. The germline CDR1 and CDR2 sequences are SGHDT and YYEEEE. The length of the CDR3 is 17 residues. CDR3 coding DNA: TGTGCCAGCAGCTCGGTAAACCGGGACTCCATCCCGGACGAGCAGTACTTC. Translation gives CASSSVNRDSIPDEQYF.

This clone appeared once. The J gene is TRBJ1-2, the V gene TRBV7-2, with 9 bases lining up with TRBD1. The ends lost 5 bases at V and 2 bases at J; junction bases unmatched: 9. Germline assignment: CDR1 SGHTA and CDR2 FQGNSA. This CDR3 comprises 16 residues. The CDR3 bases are TGTGCCAGCAGCCCCGGGACAGGGAGGTCGAACTATGGCTACACCTTC. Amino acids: CASSPGTGRSNYGYTF.

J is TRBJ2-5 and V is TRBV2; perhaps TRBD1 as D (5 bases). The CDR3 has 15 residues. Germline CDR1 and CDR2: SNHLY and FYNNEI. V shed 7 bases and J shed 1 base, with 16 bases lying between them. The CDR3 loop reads CASIFQGRPQETQYF. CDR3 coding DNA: TGTGCCAGCATTTTTCAGGGCAGACCCCAAGAGACCCAGTACTTC.

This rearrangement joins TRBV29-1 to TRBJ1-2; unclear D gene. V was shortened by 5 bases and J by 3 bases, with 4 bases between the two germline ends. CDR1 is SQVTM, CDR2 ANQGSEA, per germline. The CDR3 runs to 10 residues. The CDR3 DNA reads TGCAGCGTTCAGCACTATGGCTACACCTTC. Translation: CSVQHYGYTF.

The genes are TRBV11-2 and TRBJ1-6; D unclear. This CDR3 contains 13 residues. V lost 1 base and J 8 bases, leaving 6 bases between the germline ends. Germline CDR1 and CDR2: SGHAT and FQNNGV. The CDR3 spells CASSLVGDSPLHF. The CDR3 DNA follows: TGTGCCAGCAGCTTAGTCGGGGATTCACCCCTCCACTTT. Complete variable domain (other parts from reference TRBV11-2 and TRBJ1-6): EAGVAQSPRYKIIEKRQSVAFWCNPISGHATLYWYQQILGQGPKLLIQFQNNGVVDDSQLPKDRFSAERLKGVDSTLKIQPAKLEDSAVYLCASSLVGDSPLHFGNGTRLTVT.

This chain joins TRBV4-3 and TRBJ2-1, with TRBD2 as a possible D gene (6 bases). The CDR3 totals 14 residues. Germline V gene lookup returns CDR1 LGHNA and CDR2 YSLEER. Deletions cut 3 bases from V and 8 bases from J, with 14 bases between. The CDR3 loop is CASSQGRSGDEQFF. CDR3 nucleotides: TGCGCCAGCAGCCAGGGGAGATCGGGGGATGAGCAGTTCTTC.

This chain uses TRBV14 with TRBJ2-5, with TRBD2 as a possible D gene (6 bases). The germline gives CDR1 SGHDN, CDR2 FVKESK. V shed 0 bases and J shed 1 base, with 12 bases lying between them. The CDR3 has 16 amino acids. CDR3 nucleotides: TGTGCCAGCAGCCAAGATGGCGGGGTATCCCAAGAGACCCAGTACTTC. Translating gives CASSQDGGVSQETQYF. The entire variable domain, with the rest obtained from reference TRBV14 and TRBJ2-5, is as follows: EAGVTQFPSHSVIEKGQTVTLRCDPISGHDNLYWYRRVMGKEIKFLLHFVKESKQDESGMPNNRFLAERTGGTYSTLKVQPAELEDSGVYFCASSQDGGVSQETQYFGPGTRLLVL.

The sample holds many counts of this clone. The CDR3 loop reads CAISESNTEAFF. In DNA form, the CDR3 reads TGTGCCATCAGTGAGTCGAACACTGAAGCTTTCTTT. The chain combines TRBV10-3 with TRBJ1-1; D remains unclear. Deletions cut 0 bases from V and 1 base from J, with 0 bases between. CDR1 ENHRY and CDR2 SYGVKD come from the germline V gene. CDR3 length: 12 residues.

Here the CDR3 reads CASSVGIGTVQETQYF. DNA for the CDR3: TGTGCCAGCAGCGTAGGAATCGGGACAGTGCAAGAGACCCAGTACTTC. This chain joins TRBV9 and TRBJ2-5, with TRBD1 identical over 7 bases. The ends lost 0 bases at V and 2 bases at J; junction bases unmatched: 7. The CDR3 has 16 residues. The germline V gene encodes CDR1 SGDLS and CDR2 YYNGEE. The full variable domain, in which reference TRBV9 and TRBJ2-5 provide the parts outside the CDR3, is DSGVTQTPKHLITATGQRVTLRCSPRSGDLSVYWYQQSLDQGLQFLIQYYNGEERAKGNILERFSAQQFPDLHSELNLSSLELGDSALYFCASSVGIGTVQETQYFGPGTRLLVL.

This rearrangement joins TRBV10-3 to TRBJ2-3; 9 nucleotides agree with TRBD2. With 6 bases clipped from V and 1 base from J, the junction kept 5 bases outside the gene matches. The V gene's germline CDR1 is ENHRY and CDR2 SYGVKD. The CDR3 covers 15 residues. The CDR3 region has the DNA TGTGCCATCAGCCCGGCTAGCGGGGGCACAGATACGCAGTATTTT. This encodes CAISPASGGTDTQYF.